The 14 T cell receptor beta chains given below trace back to one sample, sequenced in a study of shared clonotypes between healthy human individuals (dated by TCRdb to 2018 to 2020). The protocol used for the library was the immunoSEQ multiplex PCR assay. Here the immuneACCESS table is served through TCRdb, limited to in-frame sequences with V and J called. Missing clones are a known gap in these copies; in checked studies unresolved V genes cover under half, and the rest lacks a known reason. Within this sample are hundreds of thousands of clones, with approximately 95% of them counted one time only. The leading ten clones occupy 0.11% of the sample. CD8 naive samples consisted of CD45RO-negative cells that were positively selected for CCR7, yielding a CD45RA+CCR7+ population without TemRA cells. Sequenced: naive CD8+ T cells sorted from blood. The sample's cell subset or site label, in plain terms: CD45RA+CCR7+. All receptors derive from a woman in her 30s in good health.

The chain combines TRBV9 with TRBJ2-2; D is possibly TRBD2 (6 bases). The germline V gene encodes CDR1 SGDLS and CDR2 YYNGEE. CDR3 length equals 15 residues. The germline V and J ends were trimmed by 4 bases and 7 bases, with 17 bases remaining between them. The CDR3 DNA sequence: TGTGCCAGCAGCTTCCAGGAGCTAGCGAGCGGGGAGCTGTTTTTT. Its protein is CASSFQELASGELFF.

As for this clone: Other nucleotide sequences from this sample produce the same CDR3. The rearrangement uses TRBV27 and TRBJ2-7; no definite D call. The CDR3 runs 11 residues. Trimming took off 3 bases at V and 4 bases at J, with 4 bases between the two ends. The V gene's germline CDR1 is MNHEY and CDR2 SMNVEV (reference sequence). CDR3: CASSLGYEQYF. Here the CDR3 DNA reads TGTGCCAGCAGTTTGGGGTACGAGCAGTACTTC.

Regarding this clone: The germline gene is not matched at one end of the junction; a read error may be the cause. This chain uses TRBV4-1 with TRBJ2-3; 11 bases line up with TRBD2. Germline values: CDR1 MGHRA, CDR2 YSYEKL. CDR3 length: 17 residues. CDR3 coding DNA: TGCGCCAACAGCCACAGACTAGCGGGGCCGATCACAGATACGCAGTATTTT. Protein sequence: CANSHRLAGPITDTQYF.

This clone was detected once. J is TRBJ1-5 and V is TRBV7-2; 10 bases align to TRBD1. Unmatched junction bases numbered 11, after V lost 2 bases and J lost 7 bases. The CDR3 extends over 17 amino acids. Germline CDR1 reads SGHTA; CDR2 reads FQGNSA. CDR3 coding DNA: TGTGCCAGCAGCTTATCGCGGGACAGGGGAGGAGGACAGCCCCAGCATTTT. This translates into CASSLSRDRGGGQPQHF.

The genes are TRBV6-4 and TRBJ2-1, with TRBD2 identical over 9 bases. V lost 3 bases to trimming and J lost 4 bases; unmatched junction nucleotides: 7. The length of the CDR3 is 16 residues. CDR1 MRHNA and CDR2 SNTAGT come from the germline V gene. As DNA, the CDR3 is TGTGCCAGCAGTGATCTAGCGGGGTCACTTTACAATGAGCAGTTCTTC. It is translated as CASSDLAGSLYNEQFF.

The V call is TRBV27, the J call TRBJ2-5, with 7 bases matching TRBD2. With the DNA end fitting TRBJ2-7 better, the J assignment may be wrong. The length of the CDR3 is 13 residues. Germline values: CDR1 MNHEY, CDR2 SMNVEV (reference sequence). In nucleotides, the CDR3 is TGTGCCAGCATGCGGGGGACGGGCTACGAGCAGTACTTC. Amino acids: CASMRGTGYEQYF.

V usage is TRBV7-8 and J usage is TRBJ1-1; D is unresolved. The CDR3 runs to 14 residues. The germline V and J ends were trimmed by 1 base and 13 bases, with 19 bases remaining between them. Germline values: CDR1 SGHVS, CDR2 FQNEAQ. The CDR3 DNA reads as TGTGCCAGCAGCTTAGGTGTCAGCCTCTCTGATATTTTCTTT. It specifies CASSLGVSLSDIFF.

Note on this clone: This CDR3 is also generated by other DNA sequences in the sample. The V gene is TRBV28, the J gene TRBJ1-5, with D hard to call. CDR1 and CDR2 (germline): MDHEN, SYDVKM. V was cut by 3 bases and J by 0 bases, with 3 bases left in between. The CDR3 length is 13 residues. The CDR3 here is CASSLNSNQPQHF. The CDR3 DNA reads TGTGCCAGCAGTTTGAATAGCAATCAGCCCCAGCATTTT.

This clone was observed once. CDR3 sequence: CASSQTPVSGNTIYF. DNA for the CDR3: TGCGCCAGCAGCCAAACTCCCGTCTCTGGAAACACCATATATTTT. This rearrangement joins TRBV4-1 to TRBJ1-3; D is unclear. Germline values: CDR1 MGHRA, CDR2 YSYEKL. This CDR3 has 15 residues. Trimming shortened V by 2 bases and J by 0 bases, and 8 bases separated the two germline ends.

This sequence joins TRBV5-1 and TRBJ1-1, with TRBD1 as a possible D gene (5 bases). With 8 bases removed from V and 0 bases from J, the gap between germline ends came to 17 bases. Germline lookup yields CDR1 SGHRS and CDR2 YFSETQ. The CDR3 loop spans 15 amino acids. CDR3 residues: CASQIRGGMNTEAFF. CDR3 DNA sequence: TGCGCCAGTCAAATTAGGGGAGGAATGAACACTGAAGCTTTCTTT.

A few counts support this clone. This chain connects TRBV6-5 to TRBJ2-7, with D maybe TRBD1 (7 bases). The CDR3 sequence is 12 residues long. The germline CDR1 and CDR2 sequences are MNHEY and SVGAGI. V dropped 8 bases and J dropped 2 bases, with 10 bases sitting between them. The CDR3 is CASGGTAYEQYF. As DNA, the CDR3 is TGTGCCAGCGGCGGGACAGCCTACGAGCAGTACTTC.

The CDR3 bases are TGTGCCAGCAGGGGGGGACTGTCAACTGAAGCTTTCTTT. It yields the protein CASRGGLSTEAFF. The chain carries TRBV25-1 and TRBJ1-1; D might be TRBD1 (5 bases). V lost 6 bases to trimming and J lost 5 bases, with 13 bases between them. CDR1 and CDR2 from the germline V gene are MGHDK and SYGVNS. The length of the CDR3 is 13 residues.

The rearrangement joins TRBV4-1 to TRBJ2-2, with D unclear. V was shortened by 4 bases and J by 1 base, with 10 bases between the two germline ends. CDR1 and CDR2 from the germline V gene are MGHRA and YSYEKL. The CDR3 has 15 residues. CDR3 loop: CASSPTVLNTGELFF. DNA of the CDR3: TGCGCCAGCAGCCCAACAGTCCTGAACACCGGGGAGCTGTTTTTT.

The chain joins TRBV16 to TRBJ1-2; D perhaps matches TRBD1 (5 bases). There are 15 residues in the CDR3. Trimming removed 0 bases from V and 2 bases from J, with 10 bases in between. From germline, CDR1 is KGHSY and CDR2 FQNENV. CDR3 sequence: CASSQSRGQNYGYTF. The CDR3 region has the DNA TGTGCCAGCAGCCAATCCCGGGGCCAGAACTATGGCTACACCTTC.